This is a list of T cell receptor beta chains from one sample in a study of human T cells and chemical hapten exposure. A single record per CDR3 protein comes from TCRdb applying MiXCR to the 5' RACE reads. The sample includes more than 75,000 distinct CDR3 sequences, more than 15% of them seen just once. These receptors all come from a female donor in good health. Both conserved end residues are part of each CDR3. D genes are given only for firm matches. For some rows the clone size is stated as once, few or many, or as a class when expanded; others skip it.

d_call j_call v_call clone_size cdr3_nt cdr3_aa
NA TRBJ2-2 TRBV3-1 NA TGTGCCAGCAGCCAAGTCGTCCGGACGGACAGAAACACCGGGGAGCTGTTTTTT CASSQVVRTDRNTGELFF
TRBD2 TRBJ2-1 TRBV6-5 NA TGTGCCAGCAGGGAAAGACTAGCGGGAGACGGTGAGCAGTTCTTC CASRERLAGDGEQFF
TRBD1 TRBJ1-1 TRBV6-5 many TGTGCCAGTATCCATCGCGAGGGACAGGGGAACACTGAAGCTTTCTTT CASIHREGQGNTEAFF
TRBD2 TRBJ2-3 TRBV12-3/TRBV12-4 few TGTGCCAGCAGTTCCGACAGAATATGGGGCCTAGCGGGGGGCCGGGGGACAGATACGCAGTATTTT CASSSDRIWGLAGGRGTDTQYF
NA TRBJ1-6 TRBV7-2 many TGTGCCAGCAGTAGGGGGTATAATTCACCCCTCCACTTT CASSRGYNSPLHF
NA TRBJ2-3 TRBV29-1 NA TGCAGCCTGGATAATCTCGGCAGCTATCGAGATACGCAGTATTTT CSLDNLGSYRDTQYF
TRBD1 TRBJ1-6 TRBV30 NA TGTGCCTGGAAGGGACAGGGGGCTTCACCCCTCCACTTT CAWKGQGASPLHF
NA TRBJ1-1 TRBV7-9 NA TGTGCCAGCAGCGCGAGACAGGACACTGAAGCTTTCTTT CASSARQDTEAFF
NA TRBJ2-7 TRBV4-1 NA TGCGCCAGCAGCCAAGAAATTTCAGAATCCTACGAGCAGTACTTC CASSQEISESYEQYF
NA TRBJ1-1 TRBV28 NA TGTGCCAGCAGCCCCCGCCGGGACTCAGGGTCGGGATCTGAAGCTTTCTTT CASSPRRDSGSGSEAFF
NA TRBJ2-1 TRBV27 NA TGTGCCAGCAGTCCAAGGGGGGCGTCCTACAATGAGCAGTTCTTC CASSPRGASYNEQFF
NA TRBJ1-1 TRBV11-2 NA TGTGCCAGCAGCACCGGAGGAGGTACCCTCGAAGCTTTCTTT CASSTGGGTLEAFF
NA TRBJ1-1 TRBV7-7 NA TGTGCCAGCAGCCCGCTCGCCCGGAACACTGAAGCTTTCTTT CASSPLARNTEAFF
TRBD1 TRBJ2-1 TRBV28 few TGTGCCAGCAGCGAGGGGGACAGCTCCTACAATGAGCAGTTCTTC CASSEGDSSYNEQFF
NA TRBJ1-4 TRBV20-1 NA TGCAGTGCTAGAGCCCTGGGGCAGGAAGGTGAAAAACTGTTTTTT CSARALGQEGEKLFF
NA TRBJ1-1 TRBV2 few TGTGCCAGCAGGGCGGAAGGGTTCACTGAAGCTTTCTTT CASRAEGFTEAFF
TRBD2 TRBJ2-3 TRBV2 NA TGTGCCAGCTGGACTAGCGGGATCACAGATACGCAGTATTTT CASWTSGITDTQYF
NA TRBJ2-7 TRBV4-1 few TGCGCCAGCAGCCAAGCGTCAGGACAGACCTACGAGCAGTACTTC CASSQASGQTYEQYF